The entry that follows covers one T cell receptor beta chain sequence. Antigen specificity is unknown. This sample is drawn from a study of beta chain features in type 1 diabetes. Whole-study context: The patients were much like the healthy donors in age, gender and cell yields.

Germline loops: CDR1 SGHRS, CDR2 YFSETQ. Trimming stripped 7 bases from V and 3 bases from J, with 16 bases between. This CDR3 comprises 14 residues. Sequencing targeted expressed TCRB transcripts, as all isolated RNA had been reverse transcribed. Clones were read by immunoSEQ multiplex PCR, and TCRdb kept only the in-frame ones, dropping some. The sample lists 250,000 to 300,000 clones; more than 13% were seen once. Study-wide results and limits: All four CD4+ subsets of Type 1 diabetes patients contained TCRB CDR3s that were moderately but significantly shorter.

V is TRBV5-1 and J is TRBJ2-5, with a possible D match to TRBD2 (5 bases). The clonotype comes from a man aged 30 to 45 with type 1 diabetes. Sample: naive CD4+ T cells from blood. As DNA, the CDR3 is TGCGCCAGCGGGCCATTAGGGAGAGAAGAGACCCAGTACTTC. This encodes CASGPLGREETQYF. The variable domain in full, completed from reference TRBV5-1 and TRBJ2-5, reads KAGVTQTPRYLIKTRGQQVTLSCSPISGHRSVSWYQQTPGQGLQFLFEYFSETQRNKGNFPGRFSGRQFSNSRSEMNVSTLELGDSALYLCASGPLGREETQYFGPGTRLLVL.